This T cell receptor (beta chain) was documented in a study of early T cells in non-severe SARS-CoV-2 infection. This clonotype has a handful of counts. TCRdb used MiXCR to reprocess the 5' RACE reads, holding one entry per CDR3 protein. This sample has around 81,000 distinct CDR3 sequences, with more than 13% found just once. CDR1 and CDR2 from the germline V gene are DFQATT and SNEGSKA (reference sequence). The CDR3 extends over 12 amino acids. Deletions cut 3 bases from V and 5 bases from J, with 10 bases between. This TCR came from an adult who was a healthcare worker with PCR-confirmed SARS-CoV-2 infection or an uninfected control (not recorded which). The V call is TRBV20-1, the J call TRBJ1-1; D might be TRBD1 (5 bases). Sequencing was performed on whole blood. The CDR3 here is CSASFGGTEAFF. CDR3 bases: TGCAGTGCTAGTTTCGGGGGAACTGAAGCTTTCTTT.